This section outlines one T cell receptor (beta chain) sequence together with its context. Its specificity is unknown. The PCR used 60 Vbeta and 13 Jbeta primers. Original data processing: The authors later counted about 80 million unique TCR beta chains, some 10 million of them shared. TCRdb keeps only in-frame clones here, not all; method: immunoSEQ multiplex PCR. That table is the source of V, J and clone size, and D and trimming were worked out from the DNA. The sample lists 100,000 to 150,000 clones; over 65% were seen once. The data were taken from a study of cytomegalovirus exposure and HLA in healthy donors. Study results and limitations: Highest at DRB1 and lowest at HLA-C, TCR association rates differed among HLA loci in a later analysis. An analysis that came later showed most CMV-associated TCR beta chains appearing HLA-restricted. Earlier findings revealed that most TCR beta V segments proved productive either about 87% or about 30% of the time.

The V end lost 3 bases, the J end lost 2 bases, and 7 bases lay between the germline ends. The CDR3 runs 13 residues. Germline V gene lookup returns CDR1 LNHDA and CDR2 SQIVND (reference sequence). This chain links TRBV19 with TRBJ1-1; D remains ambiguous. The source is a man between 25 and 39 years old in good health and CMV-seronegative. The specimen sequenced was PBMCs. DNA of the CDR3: TGTGCCAGTAGTATCGCGGTAAACACTGAAGCTTTCTTT. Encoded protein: CASSIAVNTEAFF.